These 21 T cell receptor beta chains were all obtained from the same sample, sequenced in a study of shared clonotypes between healthy human individuals. Positively selected for CCR7, the CD45RO-negative cells used as naive CD8 cells excluded terminally differentiated effector memory CD45RA+ cells. Measured with immunoSEQ multiplex PCR; TCRdb has only the in-frame clones, and not every one. The repertoire holds 550,000 to 750,000 clones, about 95% seen once, with around 0.11% in the top ten. The sequencing sample was made of naive CD8+ T cells sorted from blood. The receptors shown here come from a woman aged 25 to 45 in good health.

This chain connects TRBV2 to TRBJ2-3; 7 bases are shared with TRBD2. Trimming cost V 1 base and J 3 bases; bases outside gene matches: 4. Germline assignment: CDR1 SNHLY and CDR2 FYNNEI. The CDR3 totals 15 residues. CDR3 DNA sequence: TGTGCCAGCAGTGAAGGGGAGGGTCCGACAGATACGCAGTATTTT. It encodes CASSEGEGPTDTQYF.

The V gene is TRBV7-8, the J gene TRBJ1-1; 7 bases match TRBD1. From germline, CDR1 is SGHVS and CDR2 FQNEAQ. V lost 5 bases to trimming and J lost 0 bases; unmatched junction nucleotides: 6. The CDR3 is made up of 15 amino acids. CDR3 in amino acids: CASSVTRGVNTEAFF. The CDR3 nucleotides read TGTGCCAGCAGCGTTACCAGGGGGGTGAACACTGAAGCTTTCTTT.

V is TRBV25-1 and J is TRBJ1-4, with D perhaps TRBD1 (5 bases). Germline V gene data show CDR1 as MGHDK and CDR2 as SYGVNS. The ends were cut back, 3 bases at V and 7 bases at J, with 18 bases in the middle. This CDR3 region has 16 residues. The chain's CDR3 is CASSDASREASEKLFF. In nucleotides, the CDR3 is TGTGCCAGCAGTGACGCATCCAGGGAGGCAAGTGAAAAACTGTTTTTT.

This chain links TRBV19 with TRBJ1-4, with D perhaps TRBD1 (5 bases). Germline CDR1 LNHDA, CDR2 SQIVND (reference sequence). With 5 bases removed from V and 0 bases from J, the gap between germline ends came to 10 bases. CDR3 length equals 15 residues. The CDR3 DNA reads as TGTGCCAGTAGTGGGACCTATGCAACTAATGAAAAACTGTTTTTT. The encoded protein is CASSGTYATNEKLFF.

The chain is built from TRBV27 and TRBJ2-1; tentatively, D is TRBD1 or TRBD2 (5 bases each). Germline V gives CDR1 MNHEY, CDR2 SMNVEV (reference sequence). V was shortened by 0 bases and J by 13 bases, with 22 bases between the two germline ends. This CDR3 has 16 residues. The CDR3, as DNA: TGTGCCAGCAGTTTATCTCGGGGTGAGGGACCGGTTCGACAGTTCTTC. This sequence encodes CASSLSRGEGPVRQFF.

The chain has TRBV29-1 and TRBJ2-5; no firm D call. V dropped 1 base and J dropped 4 bases, with 19 bases sitting between them. There are 16 residues in the CDR3. Per the germline V gene, CDR1 is SQVTM and CDR2 is ANQGSEA. CDR3 sequence reads: CSVEVGDLPRPETQYF. CDR3 coding DNA: TGCAGCGTTGAAGTAGGAGACCTCCCCCGCCCAGAGACCCAGTACTTC.

Concerning this clone itself: The same CDR3 also results from other DNA sequences found in this sample. The chain recombines TRBV5-4 with TRBJ2-5, with D perhaps matching TRBD2 (6 bases). CDR3 length equals 13 residues. Germline V gene data show CDR1 as SGHNT and CDR2 as YYREEE (reference sequence). V gave up 6 bases and J gave up 3 bases, with 12 bases separating them. The CDR3 here is CASTGVAEETQYF. In DNA form, the CDR3 reads TGTGCCAGCACCGGAGTAGCGGAAGAGACCCAGTACTTC.

This chain joins TRBV27 and TRBJ2-5; D not resolved. The CDR3 consists of 16 residues. V shed 5 bases and J shed 2 bases, with 18 bases lying between them. Germline V gives CDR1 MNHEY, CDR2 SMNVEV (reference sequence). The CDR3 spells CASSLDIVAAQETQYF. The CDR3 DNA is TGTGCCAGCAGTCTTGACATAGTGGCGGCACAAGAGACCCAGTACTTC.

This rearrangement joins TRBV11-2 to TRBJ2-3, with 11 bases aligning to TRBD2. Germline-derived CDR1 and CDR2 are SGHAT and FQNNGV. The junction had 5 bases not matched to a gene; V was cut back by 4 bases and J by 2 bases. The length of the CDR3 is 16 residues. CDR3 sequence: CASSSRLAGITDTQYF. The CDR3 nucleotides read TGTGCCAGCAGCTCTCGACTAGCGGGGATCACAGATACGCAGTATTTT. The variable domain in full, completed from reference TRBV11-2 and TRBJ2-3, reads EAGVAQSPRYKIIEKRQSVAFWCNPISGHATLYWYQQILGQGPKLLIQFQNNGVVDDSQLPKDRFSAERLKGVDSTLKIQPAKLEDSAVYLCASSSRLAGITDTQYFGPGTRLTVL.

The CDR3 DNA reads as TGTGCCAGCAGCGGGATCGTGGCCGGTCCCAACTATGGCTACACCTTC. Translation gives CASSGIVAGPNYGYTF. This chain uses TRBV9 with TRBJ1-2; D uncertain. V lost 3 bases, J lost 2 bases, and 17 bases lay in between. The germline gives CDR1 SGDLS, CDR2 YYNGEE. The CDR3 sequence is 16 residues long.

The chain uses TRBV5-4 and TRBJ1-1; D possibly corresponds to TRBD1 (6 bases). Looked up from germline, CDR1 is SGHNT and CDR2 is YYREEE (reference sequence). This CDR3 is 13 amino acids long. Trimming took 4 bases from V and 6 from J, leaving 13 bases between them. The CDR3 reads CASSPGGGAEAFF. The CDR3 bases are TGTGCCAGCAGCCCTGGCGGGGGCGCTGAAGCTTTCTTT.

This clone is a singleton in its sample. The J gene is TRBJ2-1, the V gene TRBV9; 9 positions agree with TRBD1. CDR3 size: 12 residues. Germline V gene sequence: CDR1 SGDLS, CDR2 YYNGEE. The V gene end was trimmed by 4 bases and the J gene end by 10 bases; junction bases not matched to a gene: 3. CDR3 coding DNA: TGTGCCAGCAGCATGACAGGGGGAGAGCAGTTCTTC. Translation gives CASSMTGGEQFF.

The chain carries TRBV13 and TRBJ2-1; no firm D call. Between the trimmed V and J ends, which lost 0 bases and 6 bases, there was a span of 9 bases. This CDR3 comprises 14 residues. CDR1 and CDR2 from the germline V gene are PRHDT and FYEKMQ (reference sequence). The DNA for the CDR3 is TGTGCCAGCAGCTTAGGTCGGGCGGTCAATGAGCAGTTCTTC. Its translation is CASSLGRAVNEQFF.

CDR3 amino acids: CASSYGYGSGANVLTF. CDR3 bases: TGTGCCAGCAGTTATGGGTACGGCTCTGGGGCCAACGTCCTGACTTTC. The rearrangement joins TRBV27 to TRBJ2-6, with no clear D. Trimming left V 4 bases short and J 0 bases short, with 10 bases between. CDR1 and CDR2 (germline): MNHEY, SMNVEV (reference sequence). This CDR3 is 16 amino acids long.

The chain has TRBV9 and TRBJ2-7; TRBD2 matches 8 bases. V lost 3 bases, J lost 3 bases, and 2 bases stayed unmatched. Germline CDR1 SGDLS, CDR2 YYNGEE. The CDR3 sequence is 13 residues long. CDR3 DNA sequence: TGTGCCAGCAGCGGCCGGGAGGGCTACGAGCAGTACTTC. It is translated as CASSGREGYEQYF.

The CDR3: CSVLDYGYTF. In nucleotides, the CDR3 is TGCAGCGTTTTGGATTATGGCTACACCTTC. The chain recombines TRBV29-1 with TRBJ1-2; the D is unclear. Germline V gene data show CDR1 as SQVTM and CDR2 as ANQGSEA. Between the trimmed V and J ends, which lost 5 bases and 5 bases, there was a span of 6 bases. The CDR3 has 10 residues.

V is TRBV11-2 and J is TRBJ2-7, with 7 bases aligning to TRBD2. The CDR3 has 16 residues. CDR1 SGHAT and CDR2 FQNNGV come from the germline V gene. Trimming removed 2 bases from V and 6 bases from J; junction bases left unmatched: 13. The CDR3 here is CASSLPEGREIGEQYF. The CDR3 coding sequence is TGTGCCAGCAGCTTACCGGAGGGGCGGGAGATCGGCGAGCAGTACTTC.

The genes are TRBV27 and TRBJ2-1, with D possibly being TRBD1 (6 bases). V gave up 5 bases and J gave up 10 bases, with 9 bases separating them. Germline V gene lookup returns CDR1 MNHEY and CDR2 SMNVEV (reference sequence). CDR3 length equals 11 residues. Here the CDR3 reads CASSPGVEQFF. As DNA, the CDR3 is TGTGCCAGCAGTCCAGGGGTAGAGCAGTTCTTC.

The chain is built from TRBV2 and TRBJ1-2, with TRBD1 as a possible D gene (5 bases). Deletions cut 1 base from V and 3 bases from J, with 12 bases between. The CDR3 is 15 residues long. Germline-derived CDR1 and CDR2 are SNHLY and FYNNEI. This CDR3 is CASSEGTTRDYGYTF. CDR3 in DNA: TGTGCCAGCAGTGAAGGGACAACTAGGGACTATGGCTACACCTTC.

This clone has only a few counts. The chain recombines TRBV5-4 with TRBJ1-1; D ambiguous. The V gene's germline CDR1 is SGHNT and CDR2 YYREEE (reference sequence). The CDR3 loop spans 11 amino acids. Deletions cut 7 bases from V and 1 base from J, with 5 bases between. The CDR3: CASRGNTEAFF. CDR3 nucleotides: TGTGCCAGCCGGGGGAACACTGAAGCTTTCTTT.

The chain links TRBV19 to TRBJ2-7; D call uncertain. Germline assignment: CDR1 LNHDA and CDR2 SQIVND (reference sequence). CDR3 length: 14 amino acids. V lost 5 bases, J lost 3 bases, and 14 bases lay in between. Here the CDR3 reads CASSPGPQFYEQYF. The CDR3 DNA reads TGTGCCAGTAGTCCCGGGCCCCAATTCTACGAGCAGTACTTC.